This T cell receptor beta chain is from a study of control samples from healthy donors and cancer patients. This clone was seen more than once but under ten times. Assay used: immunoSEQ multiplex PCR; TCRdb lists only in-frame clones, some missing. The data contain around 45,000 clones, 70% to 75% of them singletons. CDR1 is MNHEY and CDR2 is SMNVEV in the germline V gene (reference sequence). The CDR3 length is 14 residues. V was pared by 2 bases and J by 5 bases, with 3 bases of the junction left unmatched. Sequenced: formalin-fixed, paraffin-embedded tissue. The chain carries TRBV27 and TRBJ2-7; 10 bases match TRBD2. The TCR sequence derives from a male donor with melanoma. CDR3 amino acids: CASSLLAGDHEQYF. In DNA, the CDR3 is TGTGCCAGCAGTTTACTAGCGGGAGACCACGAGCAGTACTTC.